Described below is a single TCR beta chain sequence and its context. Its binding antigen is unknown. Within one base of it there is no much larger clone, and no base qualities were kept. One collaborating source in Seattle enrolled patients while the patients were actively infected and followed the patients over time throughout the course of disease. Whole blood was collected in K2EDTA tubes by collaborating institutions according to the institutions' own protocols. For TCRbeta analysis, collaborator samples were shipped as frozen whole blood, as isolated PBMCs, or as DNA extracted from either sample type. The sample originates from a study of blood T cell repertoires in COVID-19 (dated by TCRdb to the early 2020s). For the study in its entirety: The collaborator samples originated in the United States, Italy and Spain and spanned the acute and convalescent phases of COVID-19. The material from the prospective study consisted of cDNA or gDNA derived from T cells, B-cell-depleted T cells, or PBMCs. Subjects who had been exposed to COVID-19, were actively infected with it, or had recovered from it provided the deeply sampled blood TCRbeta repertoires that made up the dataset. The repertoires were released in a freely available public database intended as a resource for research on the immune response to SARS-CoV-2. Samples came from the ongoing ImmuneRACE study (first 160 participants) plus 1,254 subjects from 6 global collaborators. Sample metadata almost always included a de-identified subject ID, COVID-19 status, age in years and sex. HLA class I and class II types, where available, came from metadata supplied by the sample provider rather than from assay-based typing. What the authors observed across the whole study: How much clinical and demographic metadata was included differed by source and by participant, and the metadata was provided uncurated.

The immunoSEQ Assay, a bias-controlled multiplex PCR, was used to amplify TCRbeta CDR3 regions from genomic DNA. The study's own analysis went as follows. Within the assay, amplification of reference gene primers was used to estimate how many nucleated cells each sample contained. Sequence reads were collapsed and filtered to measure the absolute abundance of every unique TCRbeta CDR3 rearrangement. For each sample, productive Simpson clonality was calculated by taking the square root of Simpson's diversity index across productive rearrangements. Imported from immuneACCESS, the table was reduced by TCRdb to in-frame sequences with V and J called. These copies leave out some clones; in studies compared against another copy, an unresolved V gene accounts for under half, and the cause of the remainder is not known. V and J calls and clone size come straight from that table; D and trimming were deduced from the DNA. The sample table records about 97,000 clones; about 85% of these occur just once. The top ten constitute more than 5% of the sample.

The CDR3 numbers 15 residues from cysteine through phenylalanine. Just the 45-base CDR3 DNA is kept, in frame starting at base 1. Germline trimming amounts to 3 bases on V and 4 bases on J, with 2 as the count of junction bases outside the gene matches. From the germline V gene, CDR1 is ENHRY and CDR2 is SYGVKD. This sequence originates from a woman aged 45-60 years with COVID-19, enrolled during active disease. Sequenced input: peripheral blood. This receptor chain uses TRBV10-3 and TRBJ2-3, with 12 bases aligning to TRBD2. The nucleotide sequence is TGTGCCATCAGTGATCTAGCGGGGGGGCCAGATACGCAGTATTTT. Translated, it reads CAISDLAGGPDTQYF.